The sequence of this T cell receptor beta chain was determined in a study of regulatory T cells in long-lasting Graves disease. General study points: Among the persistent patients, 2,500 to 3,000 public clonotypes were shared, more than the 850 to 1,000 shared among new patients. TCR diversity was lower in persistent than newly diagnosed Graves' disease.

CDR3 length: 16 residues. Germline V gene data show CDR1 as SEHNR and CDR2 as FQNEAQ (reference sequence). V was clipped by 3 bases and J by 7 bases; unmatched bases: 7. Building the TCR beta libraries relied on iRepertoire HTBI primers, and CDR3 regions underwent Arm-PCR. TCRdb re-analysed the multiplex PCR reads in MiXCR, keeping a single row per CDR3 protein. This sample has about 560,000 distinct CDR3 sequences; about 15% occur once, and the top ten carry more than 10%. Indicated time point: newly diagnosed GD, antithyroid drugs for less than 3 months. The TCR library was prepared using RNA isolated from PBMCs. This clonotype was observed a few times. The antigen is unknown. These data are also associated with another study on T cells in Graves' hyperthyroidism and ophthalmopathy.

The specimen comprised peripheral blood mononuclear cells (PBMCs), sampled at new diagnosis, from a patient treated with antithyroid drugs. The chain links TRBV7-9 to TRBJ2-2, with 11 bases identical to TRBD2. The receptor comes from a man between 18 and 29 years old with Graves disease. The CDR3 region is CASSLVAGGPGGELFF. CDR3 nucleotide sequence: TGTGCCAGCAGCTTGGTAGCGGGAGGGCCTGGCGGGGAGCTGTTTTTT.